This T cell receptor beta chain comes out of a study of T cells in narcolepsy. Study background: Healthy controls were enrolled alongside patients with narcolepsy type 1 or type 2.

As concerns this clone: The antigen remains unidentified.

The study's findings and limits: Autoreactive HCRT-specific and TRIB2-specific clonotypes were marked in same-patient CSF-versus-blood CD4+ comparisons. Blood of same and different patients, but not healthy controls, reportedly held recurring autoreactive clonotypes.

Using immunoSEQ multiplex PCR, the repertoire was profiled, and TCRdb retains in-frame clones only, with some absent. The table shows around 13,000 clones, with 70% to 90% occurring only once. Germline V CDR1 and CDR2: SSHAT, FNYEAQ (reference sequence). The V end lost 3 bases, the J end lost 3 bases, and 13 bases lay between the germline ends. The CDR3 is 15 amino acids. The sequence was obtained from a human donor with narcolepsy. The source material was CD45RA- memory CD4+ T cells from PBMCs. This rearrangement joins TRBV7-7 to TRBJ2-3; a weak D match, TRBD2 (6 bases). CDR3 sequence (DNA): TGTGCCAGCAGCTTGGGCAGTGGGGGGACAGATACGCAGTATTTT. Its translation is CASSLGSGGTDTQYF.